This T cell receptor beta chain was recovered during a study of shared clonotypes between healthy human individuals. Source study methods: Junction-only sequences without quality scores were provided by ImmunoSEQ, so filtering was different. Sequencing used immunoSEQ multiplex PCR; TCRdb keeps in-frame clones, though not all of them. D and trimming were read from the DNA, whereas the V and J calls and clone size are those reported in that table. The table shows about 2,500,000 clones, with 85% to 95% occurring only once. This CDR3 has 14 amino acids. Germline CDR1 and CDR2: ENHRY and SYGVKD. V lost 5 bases to trimming and J lost 0 bases; unmatched junction nucleotides: 3. On this clone itself: Antigen unknown.

The study's findings and limits: Naive subsets generally exceeded memory subsets in estimated richness. Naive CD4 clonotypes overlapped across several donors at approximately 5.3%.

The gene calls are TRBV10-3 and TRBJ2-5; 7 bases are a match to TRBD1. Sequencing was carried out using naive CD4+ T cells sorted from blood. The subset was: CD45RA+ positively selected. The sequence was collected from a man between 18 and 29 years old in good health. The CDR3 DNA reads TGTGCCATCAGTACAGGGGCCCACCAAGAGACCCAGTACTTC. Its translation is CAISTGAHQETQYF.